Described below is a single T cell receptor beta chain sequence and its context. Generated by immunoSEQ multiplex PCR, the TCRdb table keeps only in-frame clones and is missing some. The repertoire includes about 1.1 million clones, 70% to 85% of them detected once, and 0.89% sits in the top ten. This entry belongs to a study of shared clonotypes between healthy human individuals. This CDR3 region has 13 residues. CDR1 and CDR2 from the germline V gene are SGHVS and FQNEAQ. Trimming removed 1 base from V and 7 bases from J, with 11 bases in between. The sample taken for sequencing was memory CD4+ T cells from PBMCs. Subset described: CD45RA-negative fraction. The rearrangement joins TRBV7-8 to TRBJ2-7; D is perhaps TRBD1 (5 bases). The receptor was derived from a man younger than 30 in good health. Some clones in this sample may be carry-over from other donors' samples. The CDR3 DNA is TGTGCCAGCAGCTTAGGGGGCTCGGTGGAGCAGTACTTC. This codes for CASSLGGSVEQYF.